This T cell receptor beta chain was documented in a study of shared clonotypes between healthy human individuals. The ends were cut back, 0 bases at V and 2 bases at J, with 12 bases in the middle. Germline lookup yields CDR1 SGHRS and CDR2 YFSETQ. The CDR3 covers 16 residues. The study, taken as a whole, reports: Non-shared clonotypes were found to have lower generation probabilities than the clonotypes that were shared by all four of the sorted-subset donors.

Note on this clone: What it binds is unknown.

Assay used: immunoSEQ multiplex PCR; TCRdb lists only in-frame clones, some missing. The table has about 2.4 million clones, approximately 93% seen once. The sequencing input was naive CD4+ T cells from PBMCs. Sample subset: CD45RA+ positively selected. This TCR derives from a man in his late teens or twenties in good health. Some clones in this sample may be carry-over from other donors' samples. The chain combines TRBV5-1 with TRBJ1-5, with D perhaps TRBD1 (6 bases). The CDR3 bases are TGCGCCAGCAGCTTGGAAGGGGGATTAGGCAATCAGCCCCAGCATTTT. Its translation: CASSLEGGLGNQPQHF.